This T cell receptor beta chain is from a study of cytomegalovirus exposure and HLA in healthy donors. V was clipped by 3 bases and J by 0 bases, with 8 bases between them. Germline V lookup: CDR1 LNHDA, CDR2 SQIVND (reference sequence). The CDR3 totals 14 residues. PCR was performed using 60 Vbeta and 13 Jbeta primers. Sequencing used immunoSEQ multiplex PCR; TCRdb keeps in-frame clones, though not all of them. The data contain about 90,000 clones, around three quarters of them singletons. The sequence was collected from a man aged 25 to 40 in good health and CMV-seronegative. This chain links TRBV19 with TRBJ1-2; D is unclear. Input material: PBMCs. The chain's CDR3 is CASSIPPANYGYTF. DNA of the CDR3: TGTGCCAGTAGTATTCCCCCCGCTAACTATGGCTACACCTTC.